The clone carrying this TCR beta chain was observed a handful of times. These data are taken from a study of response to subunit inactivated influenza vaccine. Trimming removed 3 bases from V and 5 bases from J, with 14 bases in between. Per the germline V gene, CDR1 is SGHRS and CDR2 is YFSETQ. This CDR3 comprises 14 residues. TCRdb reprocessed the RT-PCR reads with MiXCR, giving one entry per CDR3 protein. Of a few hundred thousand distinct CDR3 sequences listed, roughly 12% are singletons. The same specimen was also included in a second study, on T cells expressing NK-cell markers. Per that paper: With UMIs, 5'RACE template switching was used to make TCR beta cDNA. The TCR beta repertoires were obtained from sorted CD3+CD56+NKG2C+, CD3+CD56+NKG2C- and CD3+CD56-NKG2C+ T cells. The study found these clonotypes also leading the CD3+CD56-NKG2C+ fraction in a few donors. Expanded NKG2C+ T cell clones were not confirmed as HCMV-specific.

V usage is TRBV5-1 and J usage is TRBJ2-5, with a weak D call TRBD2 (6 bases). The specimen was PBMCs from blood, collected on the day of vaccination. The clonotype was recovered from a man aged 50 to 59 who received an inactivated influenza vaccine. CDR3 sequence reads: CASSSRSGRETQYF. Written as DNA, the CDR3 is TGCGCCAGCAGCTCGCGGTCTGGGAGGGAGACCCAGTACTTC.